The 20 T cell receptor beta chains below all came from one sample that was sequenced in a study of glioma-infiltrating T cells after dendritic cell vaccination. The table came from immunoSEQ multiplex PCR; TCRdb's copy has only in-frame clones and leaves some out. The data hold about 92,000 clones, with around 84% observed a single time. The specimen comprised blood, sampled before dendritic cell vaccination. The receptor set was obtained from a human donor with glioblastoma.

The V call is TRBV13, the J call TRBJ1-1; D might be TRBD1 (6 bases). Looked up from germline, CDR1 is PRHDT and CDR2 is FYEKMQ (reference sequence). This CDR3 contains 14 residues. With 7 bases removed from V and 1 base from J, the gap between germline ends came to 13 bases. The DNA for the CDR3 is TGTGCCAGCAACCAACAGGGAGCGAACACTGAAGCTTTCTTT. It codes for CASNQQGANTEAFF.

This chain uses TRBV5-4 with TRBJ2-7; TRBD2 might be the D (6 bases). CDR1 and CDR2 from the germline V gene are SGHNT and YYREEE (reference sequence). There are 12 residues in the CDR3. V was pared by 1 base and J by 5 bases, with 7 bases between. CDR3 coding DNA: TGTGCCAGCAGCTTGTGGGGGGACGAGCAGTACTTC. It is translated as CASSLWGDEQYF.

This sequence joins TRBV7-8 and TRBJ1-2, with 9 bases fitting TRBD1. This CDR3 has 13 amino acids. Germline CDR1 and CDR2: SGHVS and FQNEAQ. Unmatched junction bases numbered 8, after V lost 10 bases and J lost 5 bases. The CDR3: CATAGTGRYGYTF. In DNA, the CDR3 is TGTGCCACCGCCGGGACAGGGAGATATGGCTACACCTTC. Filled out from reference TRBV7-8 and TRBJ1-2, the complete variable domain reads GAGVSQSPRYKVAKRGQDVALRCDPISGHVSLFWYQQALGQGPEFLTYFQNEAQLDKSGLPSDRFFAERPEGSVSTLKIQRTQQEDSAVYLCATAGTGRYGYTFGSGTRLTVV.

This clone was observed once. This chain uses TRBV5-1 with TRBJ2-7; tentatively, D is TRBD1 (6 bases). Germline V gene data show CDR1 as SGHRS and CDR2 as YFSETQ. The CDR3 is made up of 16 amino acids. V was clipped by 2 bases and J by 0 bases, with 15 bases between them. CDR3 amino acids: CASSLTIGTSSYEQYF. CDR3 DNA: TGCGCCAGCAGCTTAACCATCGGGACATCCTCCTACGAGCAGTACTTC.

This clone was detected only a few times. The genes are TRBV7-8 and TRBJ2-1; possibly TRBD1 for D (5 bases). CDR1 SGHVS and CDR2 FQNEAQ come from the germline V gene. Trimming took off 7 bases at V and 0 bases at J, with 16 bases between the two ends. There are 16 residues in the CDR3. Here the CDR3 reads CASTPLWQGSYNEQFF. The CDR3 DNA reads TGTGCCAGCACCCCCTTGTGGCAGGGCTCCTACAATGAGCAGTTCTTC.

The gene calls are TRBV11-2 and TRBJ2-7; D is unresolved. The CDR3 has 12 amino acids. Trimming cost V 5 bases and J 4 bases, with 9 bases left between them. Germline assignment: CDR1 SGHAT and CDR2 FQNNGV. Here the CDR3 reads CASSVLFYEQYF. The CDR3 bases are TGTGCCAGCAGCGTCTTATTTTACGAGCAGTACTTC.

This chain links TRBV18 with TRBJ1-2, with 7 bases aligning to TRBD1. Germline-derived CDR1 and CDR2 are KGHSH and LQKENI. With V trimmed by 1 base and J by 1 base, 12 bases remained unmatched. The length of the CDR3 is 18 residues. In nucleotides, the CDR3 is TGTGCCAGCTCACCACTCCCCCGGACAGGAGCGCTTAACTATGGCTACACCTTC. Residues: CASSPLPRTGALNYGYTF. Variable domain in full (rest from reference TRBV18 and TRBJ1-2): NAGVMQNPRHLVRRRGQEARLRCSPMKGHSHVYWYRQLPEEGLKFMVYLQKENIIDESGMPKERFSAEFPKEGPSILRIQQVVRGDSAAYFCASSPLPRTGALNYGYTFGSGTRLTVV.

V usage is TRBV6-6 and J usage is TRBJ2-3, with TRBD2 as a possible D gene (5 bases). V lost 7 bases and J lost 1, with 12 bases in between. Germline-derived CDR1 and CDR2 are MNHNY and SVGAGI (reference sequence). The CDR3 is 14 residues long. This CDR3 reads CASTLWGGTDTQYF. Written as DNA, the CDR3 is TGTGCCAGCACCTTGTGGGGAGGCACAGATACGCAGTATTTT.

This chain uses TRBV5-1 with TRBJ2-1; 8 bases are a match to TRBD2. The J segment lost 4 bases and the V segment lost 2 bases, leaving 5 bases of the junction unmatched. CDR1 is SGHRS and CDR2 is YFSETQ in the germline V gene. CDR3 length equals 15 residues. CDR3 protein: CASSFYGRDYNEQFF. In DNA form, the CDR3 reads TGCGCCAGCAGCTTTTACGGGAGGGATTACAATGAGCAGTTCTTC.

CDR3 sequence reads: CASSPSPLAGYEQYF. In nucleotides, the CDR3 is TGTGCCAGCAGCCCGAGCCCACTAGCGGGGTACGAGCAGTACTTC. The J gene is TRBJ2-7, the V gene TRBV11-2, with 10 bases fitting TRBD2. The CDR3 runs to 15 residues. Germline values: CDR1 SGHAT, CDR2 FQNNGV. V lost 5 bases, J lost 4 bases, and 8 bases stayed unmatched.

The rearrangement uses TRBV6-6 and TRBJ1-2; 7 bases align to TRBD1. Germline CDR1 and CDR2: MNHNY and SVGAGI (reference sequence). This CDR3 contains 13 residues. V shed 5 bases and J 3 bases; nucleotides not matched to a gene: 3. CDR3: CASSVTGDYGYTF. The CDR3 region has the DNA TGTGCCAGCAGTGTCACAGGGGACTATGGCTACACCTTC.

This chain uses TRBV30 with TRBJ2-2; 13 nucleotides match TRBD2. Germline V gene data show CDR1 as GTSNPN and CDR2 as SVGIG (reference sequence). Trimming cost V 4 bases and J 5 bases; bases outside gene matches: 7. The CDR3 is 16 amino acids. CDR3 nucleotides: TGTGCCTGGAAAACTAGCGGGAGGGCCAGGACCGGGGAGCTGTTTTTT. It yields the protein CAWKTSGRARTGELFF.

The chain joins TRBV29-1 to TRBJ2-2; TRBD1 matches at 9 bases. This CDR3 has 15 amino acids. Germline lookup yields CDR1 SQVTM and CDR2 ANQGSEA. The ends lost 4 bases at V and 5 bases at J; junction bases unmatched: 8. The CDR3 coding sequence is TGCAGCGTTGGGCGGGGACAGGGCTGGACCGGGGAGCTGTTTTTT. Translating gives CSVGRGQGWTGELFF.

The chain employs TRBV19 and TRBJ1-6, with 8 bases aligning to TRBD1. With V trimmed by 1 base and J by 0 bases, 2 bases remained unmatched. Germline CDR1 LNHDA, CDR2 SQIVND (reference sequence). The CDR3 is 17 residues long. For the CDR3, the DNA is TGTGCCAGTAGTATAGGGACAGGGAGCTCCTATAATTCACCCCTCCACTTT. This encodes CASSIGTGSSYNSPLHF.

This chain uses TRBV11-2 with TRBJ2-7; D is possibly TRBD2 (5 bases). Germline loops: CDR1 SGHAT, CDR2 FQNNGV. The CDR3 consists of 12 residues. V lost 4 bases and J lost 6, with 10 bases in between. For the CDR3, the DNA is TGTGCCAGCAGCTGGCTTGAGGGCGAGCAGTACTTC. Residues: CASSWLEGEQYF. The whole variable domain, filled in from reference TRBV11-2 and TRBJ2-7, reads EAGVAQSPRYKIIEKRQSVAFWCNPISGHATLYWYQQILGQGPKLLIQFQNNGVVDDSQLPKDRFSAERLKGVDSTLKIQPAKLEDSAVYLCASSWLEGEQYFGPGTRLTVT.

The J gene is TRBJ2-5, the V gene TRBV30; no clear D. Germline CDR1 and CDR2: GTSNPN and SVGIG (reference sequence). V dropped 3 bases and J dropped 5 bases, with 10 bases sitting between them. The CDR3 consists of 12 residues. The CDR3 sequence is CAWSRLTETQYF. The CDR3 bases are TGTGCCTGGAGCCGCCTAACGGAGACCCAGTACTTC.

The J gene is TRBJ1-2, the V gene TRBV9, with D perhaps matching TRBD1 (5 bases). V dropped 7 bases and J dropped 0 bases, with 13 bases sitting between them. The CDR3 consists of 14 residues. The germline V gene encodes CDR1 SGDLS and CDR2 YYNGEE. CDR3 nucleotides: TGTGCCAGCGGCACAGGAGTCCCTAACTATGGCTACACCTTC. Its translation: CASGTGVPNYGYTF.

The chain links TRBV6-5 to TRBJ2-7; TRBD2 agrees at 11 bases. Trimming cost V 5 bases and J 0 bases; bases outside gene matches: 3. In germline, CDR1 is MNHEY, CDR2 SVGAGI. The CDR3 spans 15 residues. In DNA form, the CDR3 reads TGTGCCAGCAGTCCACTAGCGGGGGCCTCCTACGAGCAGTACTTC. Its protein is CASSPLAGASYEQYF.

The chain is built from TRBV28 and TRBJ2-1; weak D call: TRBD2 (5 bases). The ends were cut back, 6 bases at V and 3 bases at J, with 18 bases in the middle. The CDR3 covers 16 residues. Germline-derived CDR1 and CDR2 are MDHEN and SYDVKM. The CDR3 DNA reads TGTGCCAGCAGCTCCCTCCGGGAATCACACTACAATGAGCAGTTCTTC. It yields the protein CASSSLRESHYNEQFF.

The rearrangement joins TRBV30 to TRBJ2-1; 7 bases align to TRBD2. Germline values: CDR1 GTSNPN, CDR2 SVGIG (reference sequence). J was trimmed by 1 base and V by 2 bases; bases with no gene match: 5. The CDR3 sequence is 15 residues long. The CDR3 sequence is CAWSPAGLSYNEQFF. The CDR3 DNA is TGTGCCTGGAGTCCAGCGGGATTGTCCTACAATGAGCAGTTCTTC. The full variable domain, completed using reference TRBV30 and TRBJ2-1, is SQTIHQWPATLVQPVGSPLSLECTVEGTSNPNLYWYRQAAGRGLQLLFYSVGIGQISSEVPQNLSASRPQDRQFILSSKKLLLSDSGFYLCAWSPAGLSYNEQFFGPGTRLTVL.